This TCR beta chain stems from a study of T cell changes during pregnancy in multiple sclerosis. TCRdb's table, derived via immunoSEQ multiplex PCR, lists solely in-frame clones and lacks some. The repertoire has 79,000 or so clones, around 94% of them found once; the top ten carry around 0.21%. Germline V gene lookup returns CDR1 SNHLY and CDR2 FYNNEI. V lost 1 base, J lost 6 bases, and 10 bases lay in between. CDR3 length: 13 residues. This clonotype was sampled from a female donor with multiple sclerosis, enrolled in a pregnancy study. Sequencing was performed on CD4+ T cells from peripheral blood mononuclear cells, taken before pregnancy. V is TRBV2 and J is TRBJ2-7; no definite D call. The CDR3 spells CASSEEAGSEQYF. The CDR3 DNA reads TGTGCCAGCAGTGAAGAAGCAGGATCCGAGCAGTACTTC.